The clone carrying this TCR beta chain has just one count. Its antigen is not known. Profiling relied on immunoSEQ multiplex PCR, and the TCRdb table lists in-frame clones only, not all of them. Of about 19,000 clones listed, roughly 80% are singletons. CDR1 is DFQATT, CDR2 SNEGSKA, per germline (reference sequence). CDR3 length: 11 amino acids. This sample was included in a study of OX40 agonist ivuxolimab in advanced cancers. General study points: Certain nonresponders likewise exhibited a low normalized T-cell clonal expansion.

This sequence joins TRBV20-1 and TRBJ1-2, with TRBD1 matching 10 bases. Sequencing was performed on CD4+ or CD8+ T cells sorted from blood, taken in a trial of the OX40 agonist ivuxolimab. The sequence was obtained from an adult with an advanced solid tumor such as melanoma, head and neck, liver or kidney cancer. In DNA form, the CDR3 reads TGCAGACTAGGACAGGGGGAGTACTACACCTTC. It yields the protein CRLGQGEYYTF.